This paragraph covers one TCR beta chain sequence. This sample stems from a study of blood T cell repertoires in COVID-19. For the study at large: From T cells, B-cell-depleted T cells, or PBMCs came the material, which was cDNA or gDNA.

Libraries were prepared by immunoSEQ multiplex PCR; TCRdb keeps only in-frame clonotypes and omits some of them. The sample has over 200,000 clones, roughly nine tenths seen once. Germline values: CDR1 SNHLY, CDR2 FYNNEI. The length of the CDR3 is 14 residues. J lost 4 bases, V lost 9 bases, and 7 bases had no gene match. Material for sequencing was peripheral blood. V and J are TRBV2 and TRBJ1-5; 9 bases fit TRBD1. The sequence was collected from a man aged 25-40 years with acute or convalescent COVID-19. CDR3: CASNRDRVNQPQHF. The CDR3 coding sequence is TGTGCCAGTAACCGGGACAGGGTTAATCAGCCCCAGCATTTT.